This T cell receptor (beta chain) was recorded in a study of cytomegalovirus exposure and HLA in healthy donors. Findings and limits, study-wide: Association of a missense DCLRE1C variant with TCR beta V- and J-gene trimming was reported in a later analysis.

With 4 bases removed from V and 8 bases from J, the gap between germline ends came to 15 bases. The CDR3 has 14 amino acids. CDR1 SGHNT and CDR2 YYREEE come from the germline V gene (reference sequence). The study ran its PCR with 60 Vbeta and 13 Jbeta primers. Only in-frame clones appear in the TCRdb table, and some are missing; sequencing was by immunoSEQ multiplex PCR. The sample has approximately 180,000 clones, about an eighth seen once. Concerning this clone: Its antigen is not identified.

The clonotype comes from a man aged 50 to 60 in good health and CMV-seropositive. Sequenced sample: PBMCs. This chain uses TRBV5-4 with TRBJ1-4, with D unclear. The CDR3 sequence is CASSEGASGEKLFF. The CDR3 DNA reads TGTGCCAGCAGCGAGGGAGCCTCTGGGGAAAAACTGTTTTTT.